Reported below is one TCR beta chain. As yet, its antigen is unknown. This CDR3 spans 12 amino acids. Germline CDR1 reads SGHDT; CDR2 reads YYEEEE. V lost 3 bases and J 8 bases, leaving 10 bases between the germline ends. The sample originates from a study of blood T cells in healthy people across ages. Next came a second PCR, run for about 7 to 11 cycles, which used a sample-barcoded 5' primer along with a J-beta primer mix. TCRdb recomputed calls from the 5' RACE reads with MiXCR, one row per CDR3 protein. The table includes about 580,000 distinct CDR3 sequences, around 48% detected once. Study outcomes and limitations: Unsorted PBMCs ruled out conclusive naive versus antigen-experienced comparison. Changes seen in expanded clonotypes were possibly confounded by donor CMV status left unknown.

In terms of origin and age, donors were healthy Caucasian individuals from Russia aged about 6 to 90. The source is a man aged 80 or over in good health. This chain links TRBV5-6 with TRBJ2-3; D call uncertain. The sample was blood. In DNA, the CDR3 is TGTGCCAGCAGCTCGAAGTTGGGTACGCAGTATTTT. Protein product: CASSSKLGTQYF.